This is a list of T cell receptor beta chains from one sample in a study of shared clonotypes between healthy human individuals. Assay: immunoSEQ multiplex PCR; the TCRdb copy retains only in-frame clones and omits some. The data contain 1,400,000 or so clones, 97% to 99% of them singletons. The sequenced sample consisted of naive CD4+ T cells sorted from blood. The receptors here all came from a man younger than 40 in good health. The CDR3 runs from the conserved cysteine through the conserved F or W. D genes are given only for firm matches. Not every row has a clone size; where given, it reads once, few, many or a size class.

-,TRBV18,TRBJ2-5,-,TGTGCCAGCTCACCGGCGGAGACCCAGTACTTC,CASSPAETQYF
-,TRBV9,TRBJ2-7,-,TGTGCCAGCAGCGTGGATAACGAATTTGGAGAGCAGTACTTC,CASSVDNEFGEQYF
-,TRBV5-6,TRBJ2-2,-,TGTGCCAGCAGCTTGTCCGGGACCGGGGAGCTGTTTTTT,CASSLSGTGELFF
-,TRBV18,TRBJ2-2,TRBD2,TGTGCCAGCTCACCAAGGATAGCGGGAGGCACCGGGGAGCTGTTTTTT,CASSPRIAGGTGELFF
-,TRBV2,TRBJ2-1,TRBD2,TGTGCCAGCTCCTTGCGGCTAGCGGGTGAGAATGAGCAGTTCTTC,CASSLRLAGENEQFF
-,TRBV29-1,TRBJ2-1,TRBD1,TGCAGCGTTGGCAGGGGGCATGAGCAGTTCTTC,CSVGRGHEQFF
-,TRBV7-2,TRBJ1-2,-,TGTGCCAGCAGCTTAAAGGGGGAGTATGGCTACACCTTC,CASSLKGEYGYTF
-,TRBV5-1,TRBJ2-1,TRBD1,TGCGCCAGCATCCGGGACAGGTCCTACAATGAGCAGTTCTTC,CASIRDRSYNEQFF
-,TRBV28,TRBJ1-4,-,TGTGCCAGCAGTTCGGAGGGGACGGTACTCGAAAAACTGTTTTTT,CASSSEGTVLEKLFF
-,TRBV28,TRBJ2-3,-,TGTGCCAGCAGTCCAGGGAGAATCCGCACAGATACGCAGTATTTT,CASSPGRIRTDTQYF
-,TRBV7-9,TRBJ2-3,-,TGTGCCAGCAGCCCGGACAGCAGAACGCAGTATTTT,CASSPDSRTQYF
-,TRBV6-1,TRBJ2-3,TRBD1,TGTGCCAGCAGTCTGACAGGGGGCCCAGATACGCAGTATTTT,CASSLTGGPDTQYF
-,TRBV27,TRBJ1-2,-,TGTGCCAGCAGTCTGACCTATTCTGGAGGCTATGGCTACACCTTC,CASSLTYSGGYGYTF
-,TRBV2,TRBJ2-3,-,TGTGCCAGCAGTGGTTATAGCCCAGATACGCAGTATTTT,CASSGYSPDTQYF
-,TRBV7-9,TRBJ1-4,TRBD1,TGTGCCAGCAGCGTGTCTACAGGGGCCGTAAGTGAACTGTTTTTT,CASSVSTGAVSELFF
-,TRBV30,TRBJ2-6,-,TGTGCCTGGAGTGTCCCAGGGATGGGCTCTGGGGCCAACGTCCTGACTTTC,CAWSVPGMGSGANVLTF
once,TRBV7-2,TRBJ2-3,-,TGTGCCAGCAGCTTAGAGGGTGGGGTTGCAGATACGCAGTATTTT,CASSLEGGVADTQYF
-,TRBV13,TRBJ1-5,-,TGTGCCAGCAGCCGGTTGGACCCGTCCCAATATAGCAATCAGCCCCAGCATTTT,CASSRLDPSQYSNQPQHF
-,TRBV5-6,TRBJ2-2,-,TGTGCCAGCAGCTTAACAGGGATCTGGGAGCTGTTTTTT,CASSLTGIWELFF
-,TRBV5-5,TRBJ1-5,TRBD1,TGTGCCAGCAGCTGGACAGGGGGCGGTCAGCCCCAGCATTTT,CASSWTGGGQPQHF
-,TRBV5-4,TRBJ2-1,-,TGTGCCAGCAGCCCTCCGGGGCCCCCACTCAAATACAATGAGCAGTTCTTC,CASSPPGPPLKYNEQFF
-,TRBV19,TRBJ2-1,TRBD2,TGTGCCAGTAGCATTTACGCGGGACTAGCGGGCAATGAGCAGTTCTTC,CASSIYAGLAGNEQFF
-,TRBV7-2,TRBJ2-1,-,TGTGCCAGCAGCTTCGGTGTGGGAGACAATGAGCAGTTCTTC,CASSFGVGDNEQFF
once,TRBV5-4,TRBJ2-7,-,TGTGCCAGCAGCCCCCCCCAGCGGGCAACCTACGAGCAGTACTTC,CASSPPQRATYEQYF
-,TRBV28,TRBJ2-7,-,TGTGCCAGCAGTTTAGCTACCGAAAACTACGAGCAGTACTTC,CASSLATENYEQYF
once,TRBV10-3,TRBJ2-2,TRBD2,TGTGCCACCTTAGCGGGAGGCAGAACCCCCCCCTCAGAGCTGTTTTTT,CATLAGGRTPPSELFF
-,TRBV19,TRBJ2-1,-,TGTGCCAGTACGAGGGACCCCATGGCCAATGAGCAGTTCTTC,CASTRDPMANEQFF
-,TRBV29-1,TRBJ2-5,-,TGCAGCGTTGAGGGGCAGAACCAAGAGACCCAGTACTTC,CSVEGQNQETQYF